These 15 T cell receptor beta chains were sequenced from one sample in a study of blood T cell repertoires in COVID-19. The table came from immunoSEQ multiplex PCR; TCRdb's copy has only in-frame clones and leaves some out. The sample carries about 210,000 clones, about 91% recorded once. The sequencing input was peripheral blood. The origin of the receptors is a man aged 30 to 39 with acute or convalescent COVID-19.

The V call is TRBV9, the J call TRBJ2-1; a possible D gene is TRBD1 (5 bases). V was trimmed by 0 bases and J by 8 bases, leaving 9 bases between them. CDR1 is SGDLS and CDR2 is YYNGEE in the germline V gene. CDR3 length equals 13 residues. The CDR3 DNA sequence: TGTGCCAGCAGCGTAGTTGTGGGGCATGAGCAGTTCTTC. As protein: CASSVVVGHEQFF.

The chain couples TRBV7-9 to TRBJ2-3; 12 positions match TRBD2. This CDR3 has 17 residues. Germline values: CDR1 SEHNR, CDR2 FQNEAQ (reference sequence). Unmatched junction bases numbered 8, after V lost 2 bases and J lost 5 bases. The CDR3 region has the DNA TGTGCCAGCAGCTTAACCCTAGCGGGAGGGTTCAGAGATACGCAGTATTTT. This translates into CASSLTLAGGFRDTQYF.

V and J are TRBV7-2 and TRBJ2-1, with TRBD2 as a possible D gene (5 bases). Looked up from germline, CDR1 is SGHTA and CDR2 is FQGNSA. V was cut by 1 base and J by 9 bases, with 13 bases left in between. The CDR3 sequence is 14 residues long. The CDR3 loop reads CASSLGGSRGEQFF. The CDR3 coding sequence is TGTGCCAGCAGCTTAGGAGGGTCTCGGGGTGAGCAGTTCTTC.

Only one count was recorded for this clone. The genes are TRBV13 and TRBJ2-5; TRBD1 matches at 9 bases. V was clipped by 2 bases and J by 0 bases; unmatched bases: 4. The germline V gene has CDR1 PRHDT and CDR2 FYEKMQ (reference sequence). The CDR3 spans 16 residues. In nucleotides, the CDR3 is TGTGCCAGCAGCTTAAGGACAGGGGAGTACCAAGAGACCCAGTACTTC. It specifies CASSLRTGEYQETQYF.

V is TRBV20-1 and J is TRBJ2-7; a possible D gene is TRBD1 (6 bases). V was trimmed by 3 bases and J by 3 bases, leaving 21 bases between them. The CDR3 consists of 16 residues. CDR1 and CDR2 from the germline V gene are DFQATT and SNEGSKA (reference sequence). DNA for the CDR3: TGCAGTGCTAGTGAGGTTGGGTCAGGGGCCGACTACGAGCAGTACTTC. Encoded protein: CSASEVGSGADYEQYF.

CDR3 in DNA: TGCGCCAGCAGCCGCGACGGACAGGGCCATCAGCCCCAGCATTTT. Its protein is CASSRDGQGHQPQHF. V gene TRBV5-1 combines with J gene TRBJ1-5; 8 nucleotides agree with TRBD1. V lost 4 bases and J lost 5; bases outside the gene matches: 8. The CDR3 is made up of 15 amino acids. From germline, CDR1 is SGHRS and CDR2 YFSETQ.

The chain combines TRBV11-2 with TRBJ1-1, with D tentatively TRBD1 (6 bases). V shed 5 bases and J shed 2 bases, with 18 bases lying between them. Germline CDR1 and CDR2: SGHAT and FQNNGV. This CDR3 region has 16 residues. The CDR3 reads CASSPYATGTNTEAFF. CDR3 DNA: TGTGCCAGCAGCCCCTATGCCACAGGGACCAACACTGAAGCTTTCTTT.

The chain carries TRBV2 and TRBJ2-3; D is uncertain. From germline, CDR1 is SNHLY and CDR2 FYNNEI. V lost 6 bases and J lost 0, with 7 bases in between. The CDR3 extends over 13 amino acids. This chain's CDR3 is CASRESSTDTQYF. The CDR3, as DNA: TGTGCCAGCAGGGAGTCTAGCACAGATACGCAGTATTTT.

The gene calls are TRBV29-1 and TRBJ2-7, with D possibly matching TRBD2 (6 bases). The CDR3 is 13 residues long. V lost 4 bases, J lost 9 bases, and 19 bases lay in between. CDR1 SQVTM and CDR2 ANQGSEA come from the germline V gene. CDR3 loop: CSVATGGHPWQYF. In DNA form, the CDR3 reads TGCAGCGTTGCAACAGGAGGGCACCCTTGGCAGTACTTC.

The CDR3, as DNA: TGTGCCAGCAGCTTGGCGAGAGCCGCGGCTAGCCCCAGCTCCTACGAGCAGTACTTC. Encoded protein: CASSLARAAASPSSYEQYF. The chain joins TRBV5-5 to TRBJ2-7, with a possible D match to TRBD2 (5 bases). Germline V gene data show CDR1 as SGHKS and CDR2 as YYEKEE (reference sequence). Trimming left V 0 bases short and J 0 bases short, with 22 bases between. The CDR3 consists of 19 residues. The variable domain in full, completed from reference TRBV5-5 and TRBJ2-7, reads DAGVTQSPTHLIKTRGQQVTLRCSPISGHKSVSWYQQVLGQGPQFIFQYYEKEERGRGNFPDRFSARQFPNYSSELNVNALLLGDSALYLCASSLARAAASPSSYEQYFGPGTRLTVT.

The chain uses TRBV29-1 and TRBJ2-2; TRBD2 agrees at 9 bases. CDR1 and CDR2 (germline): SQVTM, ANQGSEA. CDR3 length: 19 residues. The junction had 18 bases not matched to a gene; V was cut back by 2 bases and J by 5 bases. CDR3 sequence (DNA): TGCAGCGTTGAACCCCGTTTTAGCGGGAAAGCGGGAGGAACCGGGGAGCTGTTTTTT. Protein sequence: CSVEPRFSGKAGGTGELFF.

The table lists this clone with a count of one. CDR3 sequence: CASSLSYRVDTEAFF. The CDR3 region has the DNA TGTGCCAGCAGCTTAAGTTACAGGGTAGACACTGAAGCTTTCTTT. This sequence joins TRBV5-5 and TRBJ1-1; possible D gene TRBD1, 6 bases. The CDR3 length is 15 residues. Germline V gene lookup returns CDR1 SGHKS and CDR2 YYEKEE (reference sequence). Trimming pared 2 bases from V and 3 bases from J, leaving 14 bases between. The variable domain in full, completed from reference TRBV5-5 and TRBJ1-1, reads DAGVTQSPTHLIKTRGQQVTLRCSPISGHKSVSWYQQVLGQGPQFIFQYYEKEERGRGNFPDRFSARQFPNYSSELNVNALLLGDSALYLCASSLSYRVDTEAFFGQGTRLTVV.

The chain carries TRBV4-1 and TRBJ1-2; D uncertain. The CDR3 consists of 14 residues. The ends were cut back, 0 bases at V and 2 bases at J, with 7 bases in the middle. The germline gives CDR1 MGHRA, CDR2 YSYEKL. The CDR3 is CASSQDGRNYGYTF. The CDR3 DNA follows: TGCGCCAGCAGCCAAGATGGCAGGAACTATGGCTACACCTTC.

J is TRBJ2-7 and V is TRBV5-6; possibly TRBD2 for D (6 bases). The CDR3 runs 15 residues. Germline V lookup: CDR1 SGHDT, CDR2 YYEEEE. The germline V and J ends were trimmed by 4 bases and 7 bases, with 21 bases remaining between them. In DNA, the CDR3 is TGTGCCAGCAGCACGGCGGTAGCGGCTGGATTGGAGCAGTACTTC. It encodes CASSTAVAAGLEQYF.

V and J are TRBV6-5 and TRBJ2-7, with a weak D call TRBD1 (6 bases). The CDR3 contains 13 residues. Trimming left V 5 bases short and J 6 bases short, with 14 bases between. Germline V lookup: CDR1 MNHEY, CDR2 SVGAGI. CDR3 in DNA: TGTGCCAGCAGTCGGACAGCCCAAGGCGAGCAGTACTTC. As protein: CASSRTAQGEQYF.